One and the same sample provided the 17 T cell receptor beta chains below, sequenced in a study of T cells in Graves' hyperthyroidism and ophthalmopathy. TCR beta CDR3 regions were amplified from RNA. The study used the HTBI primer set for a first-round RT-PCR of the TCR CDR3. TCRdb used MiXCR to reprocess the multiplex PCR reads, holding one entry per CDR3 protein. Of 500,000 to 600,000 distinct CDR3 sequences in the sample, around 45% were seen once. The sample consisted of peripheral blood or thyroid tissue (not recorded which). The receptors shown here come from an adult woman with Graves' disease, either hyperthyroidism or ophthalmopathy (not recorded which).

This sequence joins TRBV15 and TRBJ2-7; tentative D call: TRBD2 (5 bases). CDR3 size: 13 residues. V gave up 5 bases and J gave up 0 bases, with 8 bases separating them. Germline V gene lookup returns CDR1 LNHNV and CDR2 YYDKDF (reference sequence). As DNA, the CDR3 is TGTGCCACCAGCGAGGGCAGCTCCTACGAGCAGTACTTC. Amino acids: CATSEGSSYEQYF. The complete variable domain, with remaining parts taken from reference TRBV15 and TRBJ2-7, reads DAMVIQNPRYQVTQFGKPVTLSCSQTLNHNVMYWYQQKSSQAPKLLFHYYDKDFNNEADTPDNFQSRRPNTSFCFLDIRSPGLGDTAMYLCATSEGSSYEQYFGPGTRLTVT.

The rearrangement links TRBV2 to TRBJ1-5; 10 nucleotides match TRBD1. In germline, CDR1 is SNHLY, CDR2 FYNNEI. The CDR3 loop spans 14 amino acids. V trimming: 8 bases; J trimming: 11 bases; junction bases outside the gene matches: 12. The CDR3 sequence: CASAGGTGDETQHF. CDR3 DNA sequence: TGTGCCAGCGCTGGGGGGACAGGGGATGAGACCCAGCATTTT.

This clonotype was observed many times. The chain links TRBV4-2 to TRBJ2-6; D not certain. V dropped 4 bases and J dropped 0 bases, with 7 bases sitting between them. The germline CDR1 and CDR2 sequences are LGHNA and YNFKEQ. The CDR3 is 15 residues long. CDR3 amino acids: CASSREVSGANVLTF. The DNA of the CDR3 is TGTGCCAGCAGCCGTGAAGTCTCTGGGGCCAACGTCCTGACTTTC.

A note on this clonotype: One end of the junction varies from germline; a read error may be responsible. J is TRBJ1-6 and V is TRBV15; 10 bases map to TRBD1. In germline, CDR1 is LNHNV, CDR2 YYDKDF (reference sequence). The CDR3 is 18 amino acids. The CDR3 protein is CATSRDSNTGTGVSRLHF. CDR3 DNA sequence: TGTGCCACCAGCAGAGATTCAAATACCGGGACAGGGGTTTCACGCCTCCACTTT.

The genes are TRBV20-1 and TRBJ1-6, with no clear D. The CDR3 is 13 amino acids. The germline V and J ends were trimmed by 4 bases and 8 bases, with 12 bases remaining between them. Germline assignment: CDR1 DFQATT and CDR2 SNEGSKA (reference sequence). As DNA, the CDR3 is TGCAGTGCTACCACGGGCGGGGATTCACCCCTCCACTTT. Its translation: CSATTGGDSPLHF.

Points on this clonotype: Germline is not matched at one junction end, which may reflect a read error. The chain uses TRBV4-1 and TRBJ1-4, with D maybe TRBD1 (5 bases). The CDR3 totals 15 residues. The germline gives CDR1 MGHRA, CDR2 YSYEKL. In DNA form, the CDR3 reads TGTGCCAGCAGCCAAGATGCAGGGTTCTTTGAAAAACTGTTTTTT. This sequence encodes CASSQDAGFFEKLFF.

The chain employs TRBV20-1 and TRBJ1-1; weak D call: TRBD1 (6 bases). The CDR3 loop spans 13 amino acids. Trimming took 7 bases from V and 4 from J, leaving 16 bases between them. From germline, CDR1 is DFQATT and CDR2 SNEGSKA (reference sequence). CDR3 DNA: TGCAGTGGTAGGGGAGGGGGGACCACTGAAGCTTTCTTT. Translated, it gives CSGRGGGTTEAFF.

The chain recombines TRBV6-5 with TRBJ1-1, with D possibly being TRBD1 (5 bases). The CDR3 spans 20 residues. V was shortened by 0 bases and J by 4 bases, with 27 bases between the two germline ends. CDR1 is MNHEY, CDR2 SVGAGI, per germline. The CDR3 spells CASSYSEGSPLGGDFTEAFF. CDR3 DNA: TGTGCCAGCAGTTACTCAGAGGGCAGCCCCCTGGGGGGTGATTTCACTGAAGCTTTCTTT.

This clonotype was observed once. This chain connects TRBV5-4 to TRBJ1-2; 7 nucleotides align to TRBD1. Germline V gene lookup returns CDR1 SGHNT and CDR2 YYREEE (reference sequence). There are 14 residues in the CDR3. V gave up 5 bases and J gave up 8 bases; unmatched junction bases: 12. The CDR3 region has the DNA TGTGCCAGCAGAGGGGACAGTGGGCTTGGAGGCTACACCTTC. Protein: CASRGDSGLGGYTF.

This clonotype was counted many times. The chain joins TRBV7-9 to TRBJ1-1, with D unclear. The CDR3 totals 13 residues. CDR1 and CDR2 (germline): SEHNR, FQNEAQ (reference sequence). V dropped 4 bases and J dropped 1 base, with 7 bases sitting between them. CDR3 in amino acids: CASSSDWNTEAFF. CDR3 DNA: TGTGCCAGCAGCTCGGACTGGAACACTGAAGCTTTCTTT.

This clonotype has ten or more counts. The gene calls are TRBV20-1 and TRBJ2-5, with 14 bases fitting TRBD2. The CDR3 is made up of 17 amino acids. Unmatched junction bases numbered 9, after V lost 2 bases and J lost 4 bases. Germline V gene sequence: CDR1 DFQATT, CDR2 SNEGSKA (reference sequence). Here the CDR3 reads CSARRGGLAGVRETQYF. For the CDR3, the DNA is TGCAGTGCTAGACGAGGGGGACTAGCGGGAGTTAGAGAGACCCAGTACTTC.

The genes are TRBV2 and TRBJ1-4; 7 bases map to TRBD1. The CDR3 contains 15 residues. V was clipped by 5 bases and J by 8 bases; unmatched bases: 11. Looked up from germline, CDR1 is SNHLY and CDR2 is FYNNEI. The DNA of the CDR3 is TGTGCCAGCAGTCCCCCAGGGGGGCGCGGGGAAAAACTGTTTTTT. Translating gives CASSPPGGRGEKLFF.

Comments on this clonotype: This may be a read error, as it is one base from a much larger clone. The CDR3 bases are TGCGCCAGCAGCTTGGGGACAAGCCAAGAGATCCAGTACTTC. This sequence encodes CASSLGTSQEIQYF. The chain couples TRBV5-1 to TRBJ2-5; possible D gene TRBD1, 5 bases. The germline CDR1 and CDR2 sequences are SGHRS and YFSETQ. This CDR3 is 14 amino acids long.

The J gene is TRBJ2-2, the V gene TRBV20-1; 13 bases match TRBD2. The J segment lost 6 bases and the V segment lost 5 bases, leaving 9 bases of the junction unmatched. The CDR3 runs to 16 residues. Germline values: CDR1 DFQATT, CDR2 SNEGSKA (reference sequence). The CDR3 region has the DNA TGCAGTGCTTCGGGACTAGCGGGAAGGTACGCCGGGGAGCTGTTTTTT. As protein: CSASGLAGRYAGELFF.

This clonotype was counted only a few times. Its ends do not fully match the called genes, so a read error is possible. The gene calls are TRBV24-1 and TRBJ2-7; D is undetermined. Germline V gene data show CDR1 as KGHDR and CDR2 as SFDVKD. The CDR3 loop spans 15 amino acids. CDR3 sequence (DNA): TGTGCCAGCAGTTACCTCCGTGGACCCTCCTACGAGCAGTACTTC. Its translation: CASSYLRGPSYEQYF.

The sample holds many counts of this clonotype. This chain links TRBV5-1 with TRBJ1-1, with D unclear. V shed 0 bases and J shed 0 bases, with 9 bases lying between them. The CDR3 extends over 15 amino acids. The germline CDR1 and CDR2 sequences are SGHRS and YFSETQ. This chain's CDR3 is CASSLAPFMNTEAFF. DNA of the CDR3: TGCGCCAGCAGCTTGGCTCCCTTCATGAACACTGAAGCTTTCTTT.

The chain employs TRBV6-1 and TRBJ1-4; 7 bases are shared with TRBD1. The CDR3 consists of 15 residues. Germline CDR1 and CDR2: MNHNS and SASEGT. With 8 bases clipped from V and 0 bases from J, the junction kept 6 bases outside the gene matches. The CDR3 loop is CASGRTGATNEKLFF. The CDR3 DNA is TGTGCCAGCGGAAGGACAGGAGCAACTAATGAAAAACTGTTTTTT.